The entry that follows covers one TCR beta chain sequence. V dropped 7 bases and J dropped 9; count of bases not matched to a gene: 15. Germline lookup yields CDR1 SGHTA and CDR2 FQGNSA. The CDR3 is 15 residues long. The data originate from a study of blood T cell repertoires in COVID-19. Assay used: immunoSEQ multiplex PCR; TCRdb lists only in-frame clones, some missing. The sample holds fewer than 250,000 clones, 81% seen once. The genes are TRBV7-2 and TRBJ2-1; 7 bases agree with TRBD2. This TCR was recovered from a woman in her forties or fifties with acute COVID-19. The specimen sequenced was PBMCs or T cells enriched from blood (not recorded which). The CDR3 region has the DNA TGTGCCAGCACCCAGAGGGGACCTCCGGGGGGTGAGCAGTTCTTC. The encoded protein is CASTQRGPPGGEQFF.